What follows are 27 T cell receptor beta chains derived from one specimen sequenced in a study of shared clonotypes between healthy human individuals. Produced via immunoSEQ multiplex PCR; TCRdb's table is partial and in-frame only. Among about 2.5 million clones listed, just under 95% were seen once. The sample was naive CD4+ T cells from PBMCs. Subset specified: CD45RA+ positively selected. These receptors all come from a man younger than 35 in good health. Some clones in this sample may be carry-over from other donors' samples.

V and J are TRBV7-2 and TRBJ2-7; 9 bases agree with TRBD2. The J segment lost 0 bases and the V segment lost 5 bases, leaving 8 bases of the junction unmatched. Germline-derived CDR1 and CDR2 are SGHTA and FQGNSA. The CDR3 covers 16 residues. The DNA for the CDR3 is TGTGCCAGCAGCGCGGTAGTAGCGGGGGTCTCCTACGAGCAGTACTTC. Its protein is CASSAVVAGVSYEQYF. Filled out from reference TRBV7-2 and TRBJ2-7, the complete variable domain reads GAGVSQSPSNKVTEKGKDVELRCDPISGHTALYWYRQSLGQGLEFLIYFQGNSAPDKSGLPSDRFSAERTGGSVSTLTIQRTQQEDSAVYLCASSAVVAGVSYEQYFGPGTRLTVT.

V is TRBV7-2 and J is TRBJ2-3; TRBD2 matches at 14 bases. This CDR3 comprises 15 residues. The germline gives CDR1 SGHTA, CDR2 FQGNSA. The V and J ends lost 5 bases and 6 bases, in that order; junction bases with no gene match: 4. The CDR3 sequence: CASSQTSGRGDTQYF. DNA for the CDR3: TGTGCCAGCAGCCAGACTAGCGGGAGGGGGGATACGCAGTATTTT.

The chain employs TRBV11-2 and TRBJ1-3; D is perhaps TRBD1 (6 bases). Germline CDR1 reads SGHAT; CDR2 reads FQNNGV. The germline V and J ends were trimmed by 5 bases and 0 bases, with 20 bases remaining between them. The CDR3 loop spans 18 amino acids. The CDR3 nucleotides read TGTGCCAGCAGCGGACAACTGGGGGGGCCCAGCTCTGGAAACACCATATATTTT. Its protein is CASSGQLGGPSSGNTIYF.

The genes are TRBV19 and TRBJ2-7, with D perhaps matching TRBD2 (6 bases). Trimming took 6 bases from V and 0 from J, leaving 18 bases between them. The CDR3 spans 16 residues. Germline-derived CDR1 and CDR2 are LNHDA and SQIVND (reference sequence). CDR3 bases: TGTGCCAGTAGCATTCAGGGCATCGGGAGCTCCTACGAGCAGTACTTC. Protein sequence: CASSIQGIGSSYEQYF. The variable domain in full, with the rest retrieved from reference TRBV19 and TRBJ2-7, is DGGITQSPKYLFRKEGQNVTLSCEQNLNHDAMYWYRQDPGQGLRLIYYSQIVNDFQKGDIAEGYSVSREKKESFPLTVTSAQKNPTAFYLCASSIQGIGSSYEQYFGPGTRLTVT.

The V and J genes are TRBV6-1 and TRBJ1-1, with D possibly being TRBD1 (6 bases). Germline V lookup: CDR1 MNHNS, CDR2 SASEGT. This CDR3 spans 13 amino acids. Trimming stripped 9 bases from V and 1 base from J, with 12 bases between. The CDR3 region has the DNA TGTGCCAGTCTTGTACAGGGGAACACTGAAGCTTTCTTT. Amino acids: CASLVQGNTEAFF.

The chain combines TRBV19 with TRBJ2-7; 8 nucleotides align to TRBD1. Trimming removed 5 bases from V and 4 bases from J; junction bases left unmatched: 13. The CDR3 covers 16 residues. CDR1 and CDR2 from the germline V gene are LNHDA and SQIVND (reference sequence). The CDR3 region is CASSRTGGDWVYEQYF. The CDR3, as DNA: TGTGCCAGTAGTCGTACAGGGGGAGATTGGGTTTACGAGCAGTACTTC. The full variable domain, in which reference TRBV19 and TRBJ2-7 provide the parts outside the CDR3, is DGGITQSPKYLFRKEGQNVTLSCEQNLNHDAMYWYRQDPGQGLRLIYYSQIVNDFQKGDIAEGYSVSREKKESFPLTVTSAQKNPTAFYLCASSRTGGDWVYEQYFGPGTRLTVT.

This chain links TRBV2 with TRBJ2-3; D tentatively fits TRBD1 or TRBD2 (5 bases each). This CDR3 spans 13 amino acids. The V end was cut by 5 bases, the J end by 2 bases, with 8 bases between. The germline gives CDR1 SNHLY, CDR2 FYNNEI. The CDR3 region is CASSPGPTDTQYF. The CDR3 DNA follows: TGTGCCAGCAGTCCGGGGCCCACAGATACGCAGTATTTT.

The chain has TRBV5-4 and TRBJ1-1; the match to TRBD1 covers 7 bases. Germline values: CDR1 SGHNT, CDR2 YYREEE (reference sequence). V trimming: 3 bases; J trimming: 5 bases; junction bases outside the gene matches: 7. This CDR3 contains 14 residues. CDR3 region: CASSSGTVVTEAFF. The CDR3 bases are TGTGCCAGCAGCTCTGGGACAGTAGTGACTGAAGCTTTCTTT.

This clone turned up a few times. The sample contains more than one DNA sequence encoding this CDR3. V is TRBV27 and J is TRBJ1-1; unclear D gene. There are 13 residues in the CDR3. V lost 2 bases and J lost 1, with 5 bases in between. Germline V gene data show CDR1 as MNHEY and CDR2 as SMNVEV (reference sequence). The CDR3, as DNA: TGTGCCAGCAGTTTAACGGGGAACACTGAAGCTTTCTTT. Translated: CASSLTGNTEAFF.

Of note for this clone: This CDR3 is also generated by other DNA sequences in the sample. The chain carries TRBV25-1 and TRBJ2-2; 11 bases fit TRBD1. Germline lookup yields CDR1 MGHDK and CDR2 SYGVNS. The CDR3 is 15 amino acids. V shed 4 bases and J 5 bases; nucleotides not matched to a gene: 3. The CDR3 nucleotides are TGTGCCAGCAGTGCCCGGGACAGGGGGACCGGGGAGCTGTTTTTT. Protein sequence: CASSARDRGTGELFF.

The chain links TRBV6-1 to TRBJ1-5; 8 nucleotides match TRBD1. The germline V gene encodes CDR1 MNHNS and CDR2 SASEGT. This CDR3 is 15 amino acids long. V lost 6 bases and J lost 4; bases outside the gene matches: 8. CDR3 in DNA: TGTGCCAGCAGGGGCAGGGGGCTGGAGAATCAGCCCCAGCATTTT. Its translation: CASRGRGLENQPQHF.

The J gene is TRBJ2-6, the V gene TRBV11-3; D call uncertain. Per the germline V gene, CDR1 is SGHNT and CDR2 is YENEEA. The CDR3 is 15 residues long. The V and J ends lost 1 base and 2 bases respectively, with 6 bases between them. CDR3 residues: CASSLGTAGANVLTF. As DNA, the CDR3 is TGTGCCAGCAGCTTAGGCACGGCTGGGGCCAACGTCCTGACTTTC.

This clone appeared a single time. The genes are TRBV19 and TRBJ1-5; TRBD1 might be the D (5 bases). This CDR3 has 15 amino acids. Germline lookup yields CDR1 LNHDA and CDR2 SQIVND (reference sequence). V dropped 3 bases and J dropped 2 bases, with 11 bases sitting between them. The CDR3 DNA follows: TGTGCCAGTAGTATGAGGGGAAATCGCAATCAGCCCCAGCATTTT. It specifies CASSMRGNRNQPQHF.

The chain joins TRBV18 to TRBJ1-3; 7 bases match TRBD1. CDR3 length equals 16 residues. Germline-derived CDR1 and CDR2 are KGHSH and LQKENI. The junction had 9 bases not matched to a gene; V was cut back by 5 bases and J by 2 bases. DNA of the CDR3: TGTGCCAGCTCAGTAACAGGGGATTGGGCTGGAAACACCATATATTTT. Its protein is CASSVTGDWAGNTIYF.

The V and J genes are TRBV5-1 and TRBJ2-7; D is ambiguous. The length of the CDR3 is 15 residues. Trimming removed 0 bases at V and 0 bases at J, with 10 bases between. Germline lookup yields CDR1 SGHRS and CDR2 YFSETQ. The CDR3 DNA reads as TGCGCCAGCAGCTTGGAGTTGTCTAGCTCCTACGAGCAGTACTTC. Its protein product is CASSLELSSSYEQYF.

This clone turned up a few times. V and J are TRBV6-4 and TRBJ1-2; TRBD1 matches 7 bases. The V gene's germline CDR1 is MRHNA and CDR2 SNTAGT. This CDR3 has 13 amino acids. Trimming at V came to 9 bases and at J to 5 bases, leaving 9 bases not matched to a gene. CDR3 region: CASRTGTQYGYTF. DNA of the CDR3: TGTGCCAGTCGGACAGGAACCCAATATGGCTACACCTTC.

The V call is TRBV5-1, the J call TRBJ1-4; 9 positions agree with TRBD1. The CDR3 extends over 16 amino acids. Germline-derived CDR1 and CDR2 are SGHRS and YFSETQ. Trimming at V came to 4 bases and at J to 2 bases, leaving 6 bases not matched to a gene. CDR3 bases: TGCGCCAGCAGCGCCCAACAGGGGGCTACTAATGAAAAACTGTTTTTT. This translates into CASSAQQGATNEKLFF.

V and J are TRBV2 and TRBJ2-1, with 10 nucleotides matching TRBD1. Germline V gene sequence: CDR1 SNHLY, CDR2 FYNNEI. The junction had 9 bases not matched to a gene; V was cut back by 10 bases and J by 15 bases. The CDR3 length is 11 residues. CDR3 protein: CATSQGQGSFF. CDR3 coding DNA: TGTGCCACCTCCCAGGGACAGGGGTCGTTCTTC.

About this clone: The sample contains more than one DNA sequence encoding this CDR3. The rearrangement joins TRBV7-3 to TRBJ1-2; D is possibly TRBD1 (5 bases). The CDR3 runs to 13 residues. Trimming removed 4 bases at V and 3 bases at J, with 9 bases between. Germline V gene sequence: CDR1 SGHTA, CDR2 FQGTGA. This CDR3 reads CASSSGPDYGYTF. The CDR3 DNA reads TGTGCCAGCAGCTCGGGACCCGACTATGGCTACACCTTC.

For this clone: At the DNA level, this CDR3 is encoded by other sequences in the same sample as well. The V call is TRBV5-1, the J call TRBJ1-1; 9 bases match TRBD1. The germline V gene has CDR1 SGHRS and CDR2 YFSETQ. J was trimmed by 5 bases and V by 4 bases; bases with no gene match: 6. The CDR3 runs 14 residues. CDR3: CASSGDRVGTEAFF. In nucleotides, the CDR3 is TGCGCCAGCAGCGGGGACAGGGTGGGGACTGAAGCTTTCTTT.

The chain employs TRBV11-2 and TRBJ2-2, with D uncertain. CDR3 size: 13 residues. V was trimmed by 2 bases and J by 7 bases, leaving 8 bases between them. Germline V lookup: CDR1 SGHAT, CDR2 FQNNGV. CDR3 DNA sequence: TGTGCCAGCAGCTTATTGGGTATCGGGGAGCTGTTTTTT. This gives the protein CASSLLGIGELFF.

About this clone: An end of the junction does not agree with germline; a read error may underlie this. Other DNA sequences in the same sample also yield this CDR3. The rearrangement joins TRBV28 to TRBJ1-2, with 10 bases identical to TRBD1. Looked up from germline, CDR1 is MDHEN and CDR2 is SYDVKM. The CDR3 sequence is 17 residues long. This CDR3 is CASSLVGTGVRNYGYTF. CDR3 DNA: TGTGCCAGCAGTCTAGTAGGGACAGGGGTGCGGAACTATGGCTACACCTTT.

The chain carries TRBV5-4 and TRBJ1-4, with 7 positions matching TRBD1. The CDR3 length is 15 residues. CDR1 and CDR2 from the germline V gene are SGHNT and YYREEE (reference sequence). The J segment lost 8 bases and the V segment lost 4 bases, leaving 11 bases of the junction unmatched. CDR3 residues: CASSLTTGIEEKLFF. The CDR3 nucleotides read TGTGCCAGCAGCCTTACGACAGGGATTGAGGAAAAACTGTTTTTT.

The chain combines TRBV7-9 with TRBJ2-5; the D is unclear. This CDR3 has 14 residues. Trimming took 5 bases from V and 2 from J, leaving 12 bases between them. Germline V gene lookup returns CDR1 SEHNR and CDR2 FQNEAQ (reference sequence). DNA of the CDR3: TGTGCCAGCAGCCCTAGACACCCTCAAGAGACCCAGTACTTC. This translates into CASSPRHPQETQYF.

To note about this clone: Other DNA sequences in the sample encode the same CDR3. The CDR3 nucleotides read TGTGCCAGCAGTGAACGAGGCAATCAGCCCCAGCATTTT. It translates to CASSERGNQPQHF. V is TRBV6-1 and J is TRBJ1-5; D is unresolved. Germline CDR1 and CDR2: MNHNS and SASEGT. V was trimmed by 2 bases and J by 2 bases, leaving 4 bases between them. This CDR3 region has 13 residues.

This chain connects TRBV6-4 to TRBJ2-3; TRBD2 matches 10 bases. The junction had 12 bases not matched to a gene; V was cut back by 4 bases and J by 8 bases. CDR1 is MRHNA, CDR2 SNTAGT, per germline. This CDR3 comprises 16 residues. The chain's CDR3 is CASSATAGGPLGTQYF. Written as DNA, the CDR3 is TGTGCCAGCAGTGCCACAGCGGGAGGGCCTTTGGGTACGCAGTATTTT.

This clone was counted a single time. This chain connects TRBV7-2 to TRBJ1-2; no firm D call. The germline V and J ends were trimmed by 5 bases and 3 bases, with 10 bases remaining between them. The CDR3 is made up of 13 amino acids. Germline V gene sequence: CDR1 SGHTA, CDR2 FQGNSA. CDR3 sequence: CASSMGYYYGYTF. In DNA, the CDR3 is TGTGCCAGCAGCATGGGTTATTACTATGGCTACACCTTC.